The 28 T cell receptor beta chains below come from one sample, sequenced in a study of blood T cell repertoires in COVID-19. Some clones are missing from TCRdb's copy, which holds only in-frame ones; the method was immunoSEQ multiplex PCR. Of some 140,000 clones in the sample, around nine tenths are singletons; the top ten hold roughly 18%. Sequenced input: peripheral blood. These receptors all come from a man between 45 and 60 years old with active or convalescent COVID-19.

V gene TRBV9 combines with J gene TRBJ1-3; 8 bases agree with TRBD1. The germline V gene encodes CDR1 SGDLS and CDR2 YYNGEE. The CDR3 spans 15 residues. The junction had 3 bases not matched to a gene; V was cut back by 4 bases and J by 0 bases. In nucleotides, the CDR3 is TGTGCCAGCAGCTCCGGACAGGGCTCTGGAAACACCATATATTTT. Amino acid sequence: CASSSGQGSGNTIYF.

The chain recombines TRBV7-7 with TRBJ1-3, with D unresolved. Germline lookup yields CDR1 SSHAT and CDR2 FNYEAQ (reference sequence). With 1 base removed from V and 0 bases from J, the gap between germline ends came to 10 bases. The CDR3 totals 16 residues. CDR3 residues: CASSLGGLSSGNTIYF. CDR3 nucleotides: TGTGCCAGCAGCTTAGGAGGCCTCTCCTCTGGAAACACCATATATTTT.

The CDR3 DNA sequence: TGTGCCAGCAGCAGAGGACAGGCTAAACTGTTTTTT. This sequence encodes CASSRGQAKLFF. V usage is TRBV12-3 or TRBV12-4 and J usage is TRBJ1-4, with 7 bases fitting TRBD1. The length of the CDR3 is 12 residues. V gave up 6 bases and J gave up 11 bases; unmatched junction bases: 6.

This chain links TRBV4-1 with TRBJ2-3; weak D call: TRBD2 (5 bases). The CDR3 runs 17 residues. V was trimmed by 0 bases and J by 0 bases, leaving 13 bases between them. The V gene's germline CDR1 is MGHRA and CDR2 YSYEKL. The CDR3 is CASSQDPGSDSTDTQYF. In DNA, the CDR3 is TGCGCCAGCAGCCAAGATCCGGGTAGCGACAGCACAGATACGCAGTATTTT.

The gene calls are TRBV7-8 and TRBJ2-7; 9 positions match TRBD2. The V segment lost 3 bases and the J segment 2 bases; nucleotides outside the gene matches: 8. Germline V gives CDR1 SGHVS, CDR2 FQNEAQ. This CDR3 contains 16 residues. CDR3 coding DNA: TGTGCCAGCAGCTTCGTAACTAGCGGGCCTACCTACGAGCAGTACTTC. It is translated as CASSFVTSGPTYEQYF.

The gene calls are TRBV30 and TRBJ2-2, with D possibly TRBD1 on 6 matching bases. CDR1 GTSNPN and CDR2 SVGIG come from the germline V gene (reference sequence). The CDR3 spans 14 residues. The V gene lost 3 bases and the J gene lost 6 bases, with 14 bases spanning the gap. The CDR3, as DNA: TGTGCCTGGAGGCAATCTAGGGGGTCCGGGGAGCTGTTTTTT. This translates into CAWRQSRGSGELFF.

V gene TRBV30 combines with J gene TRBJ1-5; D uncertain. CDR1 is GTSNPN, CDR2 SVGIG, per germline (reference sequence). The CDR3 totals 15 residues. The germline V and J ends were trimmed by 0 bases and 2 bases, with 11 bases remaining between them. The CDR3 DNA sequence: TGTGCCTGGAGTGTACACTCGGGTGGCAATCAGCCCCAGCATTTT. Residues: CAWSVHSGGNQPQHF.

The J gene is TRBJ1-1, the V gene TRBV28, with TRBD1 as a possible D gene (5 bases). This CDR3 spans 13 amino acids. Germline CDR1 MDHEN, CDR2 SYDVKM. V lost 5 bases, J lost 7 bases, and 14 bases lay in between. The chain's CDR3 is CASSRGGVGEAFF. CDR3 DNA sequence: TGTGCCAGCAGTAGGGGAGGGGTGGGTGAAGCTTTCTTT.

The chain is built from TRBV5-1 and TRBJ2-2, with 10 bases lining up with TRBD2. Germline V gene lookup returns CDR1 SGHRS and CDR2 YFSETQ. J lost 5 bases, V lost 3 bases, and 4 bases had no gene match. The CDR3 runs to 15 residues. The CDR3 protein is CASSSASGSTGELFF. For the CDR3, the DNA is TGCGCCAGCAGCTCCGCTAGCGGGAGTACCGGGGAGCTGTTTTTT.

The chain couples TRBV30 to TRBJ1-3; possibly TRBD1 for D (5 bases). The CDR3 length is 13 residues. Germline V gene lookup returns CDR1 GTSNPN and CDR2 SVGIG (reference sequence). The ends were cut back, 5 bases at V and 2 bases at J, with 10 bases in the middle. CDR3 nucleotide sequence: TGTGCCTGGGGTGGGGCAGCTGGAAACACCATATATTTT. Translated: CAWGGAAGNTIYF.

Only a few counts were recorded for this clone. The chain carries TRBV5-1 and TRBJ2-7; the D gene is possibly TRBD1 (6 bases). The CDR3 extends over 14 amino acids. In germline, CDR1 is SGHRS, CDR2 YFSETQ. CDR3 bases: TGCGCAGCAGCCCGGGGACACGGGCCGTACGAGCAGTACTTC. Its protein product is CAAARGHGPYEQYF.

The chain is built from TRBV28 and TRBJ2-7, with 13 positions matching TRBD2. J gave up 4 bases and V 6 bases, and 12 bases lay outside the gene matches. The V gene's germline CDR1 is MDHEN and CDR2 SYDVKM. The CDR3 loop spans 17 amino acids. The CDR3 spells CASRVPGLAGLKYEQYF. In DNA, the CDR3 is TGTGCCAGCAGAGTCCCGGGACTAGCGGGACTTAAATACGAGCAGTACTTC.

The gene calls are TRBV5-1 and TRBJ2-2; 10 bases line up with TRBD2. Germline CDR1 is SGHRS and CDR2 is YFSETQ. The V gene end was trimmed by 4 bases and the J gene end by 1 base; junction bases not matched to a gene: 4. The CDR3 is 16 amino acids. The CDR3: CASSRSSGRNTGELFF. The CDR3 DNA is TGCGCCAGCAGCCGGTCTAGCGGGAGGAACACCGGGGAGCTGTTTTTT.

CDR3 in amino acids: CASSIYAPGQGAGDEKLFF. The CDR3 region has the DNA TGTGCCAGTAGTATCTACGCCCCGGGACAGGGGGCCGGTGATGAAAAACTGTTTTTT. The chain joins TRBV19 to TRBJ1-4; 12 positions match TRBD1. Germline values: CDR1 LNHDA, CDR2 SQIVND (reference sequence). J was trimmed by 6 bases and V by 3 bases; bases with no gene match: 14. The CDR3 totals 19 residues.

This sequence joins TRBV29-1 and TRBJ1-2, with D perhaps TRBD1 (5 bases). Trimming left V 0 bases short and J 2 bases short, with 7 bases between. The germline V gene encodes CDR1 SQVTM and CDR2 ANQGSEA. The CDR3 runs 13 residues. The CDR3 here is CSVEEAGNYGYTF. The CDR3 region has the DNA TGCAGCGTTGAAGAGGCAGGGAACTATGGCTACACCTTC.

This clone was observed a few times. The CDR3 DNA reads as TGTGCCAGCAGTACAGAAAGGAACACTGAAGCTTTCTTT. Translation gives CASSTERNTEAFF. The genes are TRBV6-4 and TRBJ1-1; D remains ambiguous. Per the germline V gene, CDR1 is MRHNA and CDR2 is SNTAGT. This CDR3 has 13 residues. V lost 5 bases to trimming and J lost 1 base, with 8 bases between them.

The chain links TRBV27 to TRBJ2-1, with TRBD1 matching 10 bases. There are 17 residues in the CDR3. Germline V gene sequence: CDR1 MNHEY, CDR2 SMNVEV (reference sequence). Losses at the gene ends were 6 bases for V and 4 bases for J; bases not matched to a gene: 12. CDR3 DNA sequence: TGTGCCAGCAGACTGACAGGGGGCGTCCCTATGTACAATGAGCAGTTCTTC. It encodes CASRLTGGVPMYNEQFF.

The chain has TRBV7-2 and TRBJ1-4, with D unclear. This CDR3 comprises 12 residues. The germline V gene has CDR1 SGHTA and CDR2 FQGNSA. The V end lost 2 bases, the J end lost 10 bases, and 8 bases lay between the germline ends. The CDR3 sequence: CASSLLSGKLFF. CDR3 in DNA: TGTGCCAGCAGCTTACTCTCGGGAAAACTGTTTTTT.

The V gene is TRBV10-3, the J gene TRBJ2-7; no clear D. V was clipped by 7 bases and J by 0 bases, with 10 bases between them. In germline, CDR1 is ENHRY, CDR2 SYGVKD. The CDR3 totals 13 residues. Written as DNA, the CDR3 is TGTGCCATCAATCCAGGCAACTCCTACGAGCAGTACTTC. It yields the protein CAINPGNSYEQYF.

V is TRBV7-6 and J is TRBJ2-7; 9 bases are shared with TRBD1. The germline gives CDR1 SGHVS, CDR2 FNYEAQ. The CDR3 has 16 residues. V shed 5 bases, J shed 1 base, and the junction held 9 bases outside the gene matches. DNA for the CDR3: TGTGCCAGCAGCCGTGATCCGGGACAGGGTTCCTACGAGCAGTACTTC. Its protein is CASSRDPGQGSYEQYF.

The rearrangement links TRBV27 to TRBJ2-1; 7 bases line up with TRBD1. Germline CDR1 MNHEY, CDR2 SMNVEV (reference sequence). The CDR3 totals 13 residues. Trimming cost V 5 bases and J 4 bases; bases outside gene matches: 2. CDR3 protein: CASSLGQYNEQFF. The CDR3 coding sequence is TGTGCCAGCAGTCTGGGACAGTACAATGAGCAGTTCTTC.

The chain carries TRBV29-1 and TRBJ2-3, with 14 bases aligning to TRBD2. The germline V gene encodes CDR1 SQVTM and CDR2 ANQGSEA. Germline trimming cut 6 bases from V and 9 bases from J; bases unmatched to any gene: 8. The CDR3 is 14 residues long. The CDR3 loop is CSVKTGTSGSTQYF. Here the CDR3 DNA reads TGCAGCGTGAAAACCGGGACTAGCGGGAGCACGCAGTATTTT.

CDR3 in amino acids: CASSIQGLGYTF. In DNA form, the CDR3 reads TGTGCCAGCAGTATCCAGGGTTTGGGCTACACCTTC. V and J are TRBV12-3 or TRBV12-4 and TRBJ1-2, with a tentative D call TRBD1 (5 bases). V lost 5 bases, J lost 8 bases, and 12 bases lay in between. The CDR3 loop spans 12 amino acids.

The chain employs TRBV5-5 and TRBJ2-7; D gene unclear. Between the trimmed V and J ends, which lost 2 bases and 0 bases, there was a span of 12 bases. CDR1 is SGHKS and CDR2 is YYEKEE in the germline V gene (reference sequence). The CDR3 spans 15 residues. CDR3 sequence: CASSLVSGDSYEQYF. The CDR3 DNA is TGTGCCAGCAGCTTAGTATCCGGTGACTCCTACGAGCAGTACTTC.

This clone was counted between two and nine times. The chain is built from TRBV2 and TRBJ1-5; a possible D gene is TRBD1 (5 bases). From germline, CDR1 is SNHLY and CDR2 FYNNEI. Trimming pared 6 bases from V and 6 bases from J, leaving 18 bases between. This CDR3 has 15 amino acids. The CDR3 is CASRGSGPGVQPQHF. Written as DNA, the CDR3 is TGTGCCAGCAGGGGGTCAGGGCCTGGGGTTCAGCCCCAGCATTTT.

The chain is built from TRBV19 and TRBJ2-1, with 8 bases matching TRBD1. CDR3 length: 16 amino acids. Losses at the gene ends were 3 bases for V and 8 bases for J; bases not matched to a gene: 12. CDR1 is LNHDA, CDR2 SQIVND, per germline (reference sequence). As DNA, the CDR3 is TGTGCCAGTAGTATTCTCCCGGGACAGGCTCACCATGAGCAGTTCTTC. Its translation is CASSILPGQAHHEQFF.

The chain recombines TRBV9 with TRBJ1-1; TRBD1 aligns across 7 bases. After removal of 0 bases from V and 5 bases from J, the junction contained 7 bases not matched to a gene. Germline V CDR1 and CDR2: SGDLS, YYNGEE. The CDR3 is made up of 15 amino acids. The DNA for the CDR3 is TGTGCCAGCAGCGTAGTGACAGGGACTAGTACTGAAGCTTTCTTT. Translation: CASSVVTGTSTEAFF.

The chain carries TRBV28 and TRBJ2-2; the match to TRBD1 covers 8 bases. J was trimmed by 7 bases and V by 6 bases; bases with no gene match: 13. This CDR3 spans 16 amino acids. Germline CDR1 and CDR2: MDHEN and SYDVKM. In DNA form, the CDR3 reads TGTGCCAGCAGGACCCCCGGGACAGGACCTAACGGGGAGCTGTTTTTT. Residues: CASRTPGTGPNGELFF.